This T cell receptor (beta chain) derives from a study of OX40 agonist ivuxolimab in advanced cancers. Across the study: Every 2 weeks, patients received ivuxolimab intravenously, dosed at 0.01 to 10 mg/kg. Partial responses were observed in three patients, of whom one had hepatocellular carcinoma and two had cutaneous melanoma.

The germline CDR1 and CDR2 sequences are SGHNT and YYREEE (reference sequence). V trimming: 1 base; J trimming: 2 bases; junction bases outside the gene matches: 9. CDR3 length equals 17 residues. With respect to this clone: Its target is unknown.

Sequenced by immunoSEQ multiplex PCR; TCRdb stores in-frame clones only, minus some. The sample lists just under 80,000 clones; over 75% were seen once. Points from the study as a whole: CD8+ T cells (on average) carried more expanded clones than CD4+ T cells.

The V call is TRBV5-4, the J call TRBJ2-5, with 9 positions matching TRBD1. The sample in question was CD4+ or CD8+ T cells sorted from blood, obtained in a trial of the OX40 agonist ivuxolimab. This receptor was taken from an adult with an advanced solid tumor such as melanoma, head and neck, liver or kidney cancer. CDR3 DNA: TGTGCCAGCAGCTTGATCTCCGGGACAGGGTTTCAAGAGACCCAGTACTTC. Its translation: CASSLISGTGFQETQYF.